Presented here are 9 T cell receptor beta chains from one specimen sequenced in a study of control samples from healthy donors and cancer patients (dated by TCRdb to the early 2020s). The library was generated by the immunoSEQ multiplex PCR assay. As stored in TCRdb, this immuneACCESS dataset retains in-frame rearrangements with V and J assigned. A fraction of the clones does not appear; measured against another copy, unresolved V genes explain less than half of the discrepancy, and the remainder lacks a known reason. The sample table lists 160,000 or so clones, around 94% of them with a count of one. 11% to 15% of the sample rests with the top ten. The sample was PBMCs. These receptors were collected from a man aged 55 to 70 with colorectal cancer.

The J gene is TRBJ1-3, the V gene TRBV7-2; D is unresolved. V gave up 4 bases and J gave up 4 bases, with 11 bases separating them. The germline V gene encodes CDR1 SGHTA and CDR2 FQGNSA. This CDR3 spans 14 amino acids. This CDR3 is CASSSGPEGNTIYF. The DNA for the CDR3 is TGTGCCAGCAGCTCCGGGCCCGAAGGAAACACCATATATTTT.

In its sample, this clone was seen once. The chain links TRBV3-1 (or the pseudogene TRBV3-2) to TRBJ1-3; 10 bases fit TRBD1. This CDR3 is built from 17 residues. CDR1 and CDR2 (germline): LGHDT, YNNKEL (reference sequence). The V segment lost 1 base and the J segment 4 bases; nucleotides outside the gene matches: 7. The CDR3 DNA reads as TGTGCCAGCAGCCAAGGGGACAGGGGCGCTCTGGGAAACACCATATATTTT. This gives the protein CASSQGDRGALGNTIYF.

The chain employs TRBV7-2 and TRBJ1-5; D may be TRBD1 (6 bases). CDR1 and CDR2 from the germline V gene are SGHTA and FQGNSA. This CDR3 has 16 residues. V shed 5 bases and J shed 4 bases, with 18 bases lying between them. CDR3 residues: CASSPRTANDNQPQHF. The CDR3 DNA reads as TGTGCCAGCAGCCCGCGGACAGCTAATGATAATCAGCCCCAGCATTTT.

The CDR3: CASSPGQLGETQYF. CDR3 DNA sequence: TGTGCCAGCAGCCCAGGGCAACTAGGGGAGACCCAGTACTTC. The rearrangement links TRBV7-9 to TRBJ2-5, with D possibly called TRBD1 or TRBD2 (5 bases each). CDR1 and CDR2 from the germline V gene are SEHNR and FQNEAQ (reference sequence). The CDR3 covers 14 residues. The V end lost 5 bases, the J end lost 5 bases, and 15 bases lay between the germline ends.

DNA for the CDR3: TGCGCCAGCACTCCCACCCCTCTAGCCCGGGCCCAGCATTTT. Translated, it gives CASTPTPLARAQHF. This sequence joins TRBV10-2 and TRBJ1-5; the D is unclear. Germline assignment: CDR1 WSHSY and CDR2 SAAADI. The CDR3 consists of 14 residues. V lost 7 bases to trimming and J lost 11 bases, with 21 bases between them.

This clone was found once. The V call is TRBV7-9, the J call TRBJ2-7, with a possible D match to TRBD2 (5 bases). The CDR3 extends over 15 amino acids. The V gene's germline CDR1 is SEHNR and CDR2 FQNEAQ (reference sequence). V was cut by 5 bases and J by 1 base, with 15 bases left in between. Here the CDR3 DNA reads TGTGCCAGCAGCCCATATGGCGGGCCTTCCTACGAGCAGTACTTC. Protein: CASSPYGGPSYEQYF.

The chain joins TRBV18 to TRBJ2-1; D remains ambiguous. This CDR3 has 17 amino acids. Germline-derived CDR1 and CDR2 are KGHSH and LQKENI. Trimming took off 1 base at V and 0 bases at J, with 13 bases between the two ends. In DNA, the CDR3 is TGTGCCAGCTCACCACTTTTAGCTACCGACTCCTACAATGAGCAGTTCTTC. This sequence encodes CASSPLLATDSYNEQFF.

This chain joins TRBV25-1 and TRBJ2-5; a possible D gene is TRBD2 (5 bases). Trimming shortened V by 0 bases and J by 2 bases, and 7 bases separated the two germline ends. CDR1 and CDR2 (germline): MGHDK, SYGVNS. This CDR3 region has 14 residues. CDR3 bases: TGTGCCAGCAGTGAATACGGCGGGCAAGAGACCCAGTACTTC. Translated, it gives CASSEYGGQETQYF.

This chain's CDR3 is CAISEAVYNEQFF. DNA for the CDR3: TGTGCCATCAGTGAGGCCGTATACAATGAGCAGTTCTTC. The chain combines TRBV10-3 with TRBJ2-1; D not certain. Trimming stripped 2 bases from V and 4 bases from J, with 6 bases between. The germline V gene has CDR1 ENHRY and CDR2 SYGVKD. The CDR3 length is 13 residues.